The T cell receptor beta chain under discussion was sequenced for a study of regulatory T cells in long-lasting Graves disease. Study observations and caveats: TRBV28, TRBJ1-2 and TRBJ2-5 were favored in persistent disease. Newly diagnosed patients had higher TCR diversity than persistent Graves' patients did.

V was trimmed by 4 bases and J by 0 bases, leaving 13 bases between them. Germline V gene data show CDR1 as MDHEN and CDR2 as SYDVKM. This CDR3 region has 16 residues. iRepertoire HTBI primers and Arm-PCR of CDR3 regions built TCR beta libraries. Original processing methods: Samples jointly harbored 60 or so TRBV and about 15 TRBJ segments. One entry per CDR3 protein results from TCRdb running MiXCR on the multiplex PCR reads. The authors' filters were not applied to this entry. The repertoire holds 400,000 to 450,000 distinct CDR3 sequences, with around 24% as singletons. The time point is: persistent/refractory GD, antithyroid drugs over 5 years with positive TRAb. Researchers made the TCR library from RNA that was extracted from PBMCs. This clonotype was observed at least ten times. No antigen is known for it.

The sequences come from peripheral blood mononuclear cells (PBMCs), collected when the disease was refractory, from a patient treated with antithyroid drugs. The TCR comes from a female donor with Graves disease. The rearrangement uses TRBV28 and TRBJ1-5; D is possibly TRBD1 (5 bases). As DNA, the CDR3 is TGTGCCAGCAGTTACCGGGGACGGACTAGCAATCAGCCCCAGCATTTT. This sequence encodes CASSYRGRTSNQPQHF.